A selection of T cell receptor beta chains follows, all from one sample in a study of T cells expressing NK-cell markers. From the 5' RACE reads, TCRdb lists one entry per CDR3 protein and no DNA. The sample table sets out 550,000 to 600,000 distinct CDR3 sequences. Sequencing used blood T cells: a sorted CD56 or NKG2C T cell subset, CD4+ or CD8+ T cells, or bulk PBMC T cells (not recorded which). All receptors come from a man aged 18 to 29 in good health. Each CDR3 is given with its conserved first and last residue. Size is stated for part of the rows, as once, few or many counts, or as a class when the clone is expanded.

TRBV11-1,NA,TRBJ2-1,CASSSLGSYGRAANEQFF
TRBV6-4,NA,TRBJ2-1,CASSASGGGSNEQFF
TRBV5-1,NA,TRBJ1-1,CASSLDSGNTEAFF
TRBV29-1,medium-sized,TRBJ2-7,CSVRPRGDEQYF
TRBV14,NA,TRBJ2-5,CASSQAGTQYF
TRBV10-3,NA,TRBJ2-7,CAISRETVERYF
TRBV3-1,NA,TRBJ2-4,CASSPPGKNIQYF
TRBV5-1,NA,TRBJ2-3,CASSPLRIPSDTQYF
TRBV14,NA,TRBJ1-1,CASSPGQGARNFEAFF
TRBV2,NA,TRBJ2-1,CASSGLAGEQFF
TRBV20-1,NA,TRBJ2-1,CSAITNNNEQFF
TRBV20-1,NA,TRBJ2-5,CSAAPVTEQETQYF
TRBV20-1,NA,TRBJ1-5,CSARLARDTMRVNQPQHF
TRBV14,NA,TRBJ2-1,CASSHQVRDEQFF
TRBV10-3,NA,TRBJ2-5,CAITQRESETQYF
TRBV5-1,NA,TRBJ2-1,CASSLVGARLSYNEQFF
TRBV24-1,NA,TRBJ2-1,CATSDWRRRGGNEQFF
TRBV12-3/TRBV12-4,NA,TRBJ2-7,CASSSPRTGGGIPQTYEQYF
TRBV12-3/TRBV12-4,NA,TRBJ2-7,CASSLSGHPSYEQYF
TRBV4-1,NA,TRBJ2-1,CASSRDHNEQFF
TRBV6-1,NA,TRBJ1-2,CASYTTRNYGYTF
TRBV6-5,NA,TRBJ2-3,CASSYSSPQGLIDTQYF
TRBV20-1,NA,TRBJ2-1,CSAPKGPRSDKEQFF
TRBV20-1,NA,TRBJ2-1,CSAGGTSRLNEQFF
TRBV5-1,NA,TRBJ2-5,CASSSGLSDRREETQYF
TRBV11-3,NA,TRBJ2-2,CASGVAGTITGELFF
TRBV11-2,NA,TRBJ2-3,CASSFSLAGHTDTQYF
TRBV29-1,NA,TRBJ2-2,CSGHTNTGELFF
TRBV20-1,NA,TRBJ2-7,CSAPLFGMSNEQYF